This paragraph covers one T cell receptor beta chain sequence. Authors' processing steps: Scientists estimated how many nucleated cells there were by amplifying reference gene primers. Clones were sequenced by immunoSEQ multiplex PCR, and TCRdb holds only the in-frame ones, with some missing. V and J calls and clone size are copied from that table; D and trimming were computed from the DNA. The sample shows roughly 240,000 clones, 75% to 90% of them seen only once. Germline V CDR1 and CDR2: LNHDA, SQIVND (reference sequence). This CDR3 comprises 14 residues. V was trimmed by 5 bases and J by 5 bases, leaving 16 bases between them. These data come from a study of blood T cell repertoires in COVID-19. Study-level background: Samples taken during acute and convalescent COVID-19 were collected in the United States, Italy and Spain. The cDNA or gDNA used as material had been derived from T cells, B-cell-depleted T cells, or PBMCs.

This clonotype was obtained from a woman aged 30 to 39 who had recovered from COVID-19. The chain carries TRBV19 and TRBJ2-7; TRBD1 might be the D (6 bases). The material sequenced was peripheral blood. CDR3 amino acids: CASSLQGSSNEQYF. The CDR3 nucleotides read TGTGCCAGTAGTCTACAGGGATCAAGCAACGAGCAGTACTTC.